The rows below give T cell receptor beta chains drawn from one sample of a study of T cell changes during pregnancy in multiple sclerosis. Using immunoSEQ multiplex PCR, the repertoire was profiled, and TCRdb retains in-frame clones only, with some absent. The repertoire has 38,000 or so clones, roughly 90% of them found once; the top ten carry roughly 0.55%. Specimen: CD4+ T cells from peripheral blood mononuclear cells, collected in the second trimester of pregnancy. Receptors originate from a female donor with multiple sclerosis, enrolled in a pregnancy study. CDR3s include the opening cysteine and the closing phenylalanine or tryptophan. A D gene is named only where the DNA matches it firmly. Size is stated for part of the rows, as once, few or many counts, or as a class when the clone is expanded.

D	V	J	size	CDR3	DNA
TRBD1	TRBV5-1	TRBJ2-7	.	CASSPGSGTGINEQYF	TGCGCCAGCAGCCCGGGGTCTGGGACAGGGATTAACGAGCAGTACTTC
TRBD1	TRBV7-9	TRBJ1-2	.	CASSLSSDRGSRGYTF	TGTGCCAGCAGCTTATCGTCAGACAGGGGAAGTCGTGGCTACACCTTC
.	TRBV2	TRBJ2-2	.	CASTVNTGELFF	TGTGCCAGCACCGTAAACACCGGGGAGCTGTTTTTT
TRBD2	TRBV14	TRBJ2-7	few	CASSPTSGRPEQYF	TGTGCCAGCAGCCCTACTAGCGGGAGACCCGAGCAGTACTTC
.	TRBV7-3	TRBJ2-7	.	CASSPDRYSYEQYF	TGTGCCAGCAGCCCCGACAGGTACTCCTACGAGCAGTACTTC
TRBD2	TRBV14	TRBJ2-3	.	CASSQVGLAGGFTDTQYF	TGTGCCAGCAGCCAAGTTGGACTAGCGGGAGGTTTCACAGATACGCAGTATTTT
TRBD1	TRBV28	TRBJ1-2	.	CASRYTGGDGYTF	TGTGCCAGCAGATATACAGGGGGTGATGGCTACACCTTC
.	TRBV7-9	TRBJ1-5	few	CASSLAGTPNQPQHF	TGTGCCAGCAGCTTAGCTGGGACACCAAATCAGCCCCAGCATTTT
TRBD2	TRBV19	TRBJ2-2	.	CASSIDRGLAGGHGELFF	TGTGCCAGTAGTATAGATCGGGGACTAGCGGGAGGGCACGGGGAGCTGTTTTTT
TRBD2	TRBV14	TRBJ2-7	.	CASSQGLAGSYEQYF	TGTGCCAGCAGTCAGGGACTAGCGGGATCCTACGAGCAGTACTTC
.	TRBV4-3	TRBJ2-2	.	CASSQGPLTGELFF	TGCGCCAGCAGCCAGGGGCCTCTTACCGGGGAGCTGTTTTTT
TRBD2	TRBV14	TRBJ2-1	.	CASSRMGLAGGIGEQFF	TGTGCCAGCAGCCGGATGGGACTAGCGGGAGGGATCGGTGAGCAGTTCTTC
TRBD2	TRBV9	TRBJ2-2	.	CASSVEVGSGRYDTGELFF	TGTGCCAGCAGCGTAGAGGTGGGTAGCGGGAGATATGACACCGGGGAGCTGTTTTTT
.	TRBV7-7	TRBJ2-1	.	CASSFPGGRQFF	TGTGCTAGCAGCTTTCCCGGAGGCCGGCAGTTCTTC
TRBD1	TRBV9	TRBJ2-2	.	CASSPRQVTGKEDTGELFF	TGTGCCAGCAGCCCCCGCCAAGTGACAGGGAAGGAGGACACCGGGGAGCTGTTTTTT
.	TRBV28	TRBJ1-2	.	CASSFMGAQGYTF	TGTGCCAGCAGTTTTATGGGGGCGCAGGGCTACACCTTC
.	TRBV7-8	TRBJ2-2	once	CASSLGTGGGLAGNTGELFF	TGTGCCAGCAGCTTAGGGACAGGGGGAGGACTAGCGGGTAACACCGGGGAGCTGTTTTTT
TRBD2	TRBV6-1	TRBJ2-7	.	CASSEASGTSSYEQYF	TGTGCCAGCAGTGAAGCATCCGGGACTAGTTCCTACGAGCAGTACTTC
.	TRBV2	TRBJ2-2	.	CASSVFWGPGELFF	TGTGCCAGCAGTGTTTTTTGGGGGCCCGGGGAGCTGTTTTTT
.	TRBV29-1	TRBJ2-3	once	CSVLLADTQYF	TGCAGCGTTCTACTAGCAGATACGCAGTATTTT
.	TRBV7-3	TRBJ2-1	.	CASSLGQPHNEQFF	TGTGCCAGCAGCTTGGGGCAGCCGCACAATGAGCAGTTCTTC
.	TRBV2	TRBJ2-7	.	CASSDRQASYEQYF	TGTGCCAGCAGTGATCGACAGGCCTCCTACGAGCAGTACTTC
TRBD1	TRBV6-1	TRBJ2-2	few	CASNRGTTGELFF	TGTGCCAGCAACAGGGGGACGACCGGGGAGCTGTTTTTT
TRBD2	TRBV5-1	TRBJ2-7	.	CASSLLSGSGSYEQYF	TGCGCCAGCAGCTTATTAAGCGGGAGCGGATCCTACGAGCAGTACTTC
TRBD1	TRBV6-5	TRBJ1-5	.	CASSRSTGGNQPQHF	TGTGCCAGCAGTCGGTCGACAGGGGGCAATCAGCCCCAGCATTTT
TRBD1	TRBV19	TRBJ2-7	.	CASSHANRDSRGGEQYF	TGTGCCAGTAGTCACGCCAATAGGGACAGCCGAGGTGGCGAGCAGTACTTC
.	TRBV5-5	TRBJ2-1	.	CASNPRLPYNEQFF	TGTGCCAGCAACCCTAGGTTACCCTACAATGAGCAGTTCTTC
TRBD1	TRBV11-3	TRBJ2-6	once	CASSFIQGAPGANVLTF	TGTGCCAGCAGCTTCATACAGGGGGCGCCCGGGGCCAACGTCCTGACTTTC
TRBD2	TRBV13	TRBJ2-7	.	CASSLVYGRDYEQYF	TGTGCCAGCAGCTTAGTGTACGGGAGGGACTACGAGCAGTACTTC
.	TRBV19	TRBJ1-1	once	CASSIGQYTEAFF	TGTGCCAGTAGTATAGGACAGTACACTGAAGCTTTCTTT
.	TRBV19	TRBJ1-2	.	CASSIEIGGRPYGYTF	TGTGCCAGTAGTATAGAGATCGGGGGGCGTCCCTATGGCTACACCTTC
TRBD1	TRBV5-1	TRBJ2-6	.	CASSEPGQVVSGANVLTF	TGCGCCAGCTCCGAGCCGGGACAGGTCGTATCTGGGGCCAACGTCCTGACTTTC
TRBD1	TRBV5-1	TRBJ1-1	.	CASSKGQGPNTEAFF	TGCGCCAGCAGCAAGGGACAGGGACCGAACACTGAAGCTTTCTTT
.	TRBV5-4	TRBJ1-4	.	CASSLQGDHEKLFF	TGTGCCAGCAGCTTGCAAGGGGATCATGAAAAACTGTTTTTT
.	TRBV11-3	TRBJ2-5	.	CASSAGLTGQETQYF	TGTGCCAGCAGCGCAGGGTTGACAGGCCAAGAGACCCAGTACTTC
TRBD1	TRBV29-1	TRBJ2-1	.	CSQIQGANNEQFF	TGCAGCCAAATACAGGGGGCCAACAATGAGCAGTTCTTC
TRBD1	TRBV28	TRBJ2-5	.	CASSSDRGRQETQYF	TGTGCCAGCAGTTCCGACAGGGGGCGGCAAGAGACCCAGTACTTC
TRBD2	TRBV7-9	TRBJ2-7	.	CASRKTGEGSYEQYF	TGTGCCAGCAGAAAGACTGGGGAGGGCTCCTACGAGCAGTACTTC
TRBD2	TRBV5-5	TRBJ2-5	.	CASSLWLAGSGAVQETQYF	TGTGCCAGCAGCTTGTGGCTAGCGGGTTCGGGTGCAGTCCAAGAGACCCAGTACTTC
.	TRBV6-1	TRBJ1-5	.	CASSETGGGQPQHF	TGTGCCAGCAGTGAAACTGGCGGGGGGCAGCCCCAGCATTTT
TRBD2	TRBV6-5	TRBJ2-1	.	CASSYQASGSNEQFF	TGTGCCAGCAGTTACCAGGCTAGCGGGAGCAATGAGCAGTTCTTC
.	TRBV7-6	TRBJ2-1	.	CASSLGTGVAYNEQFF	TGTGCCAGCAGCTTAGGTACGGGAGTGGCCTACAATGAGCAGTTCTTC
TRBD1	TRBV18	TRBJ1-1	.	CASSLGTGRTNTEAFF	TGTGCCAGCTCCCTTGGGACAGGGAGGACGAACACTGAAGCTTTCTTT
.	TRBV7-2	TRBJ1-2	.	CASSLDGGDLARGYTF	TGTGCCAGCAGCTTAGATGGGGGGGACCTAGCGAGGGGCTACACCTTC
TRBD2	TRBV4-2	TRBJ2-3	.	CASSQGLAGSTDTQYF	TGTGCCAGCAGCCAAGGGCTAGCGGGAAGCACAGATACGCAGTATTTT
.	TRBV28	TRBJ2-3	.	CATTLREFTDTQYF	TGTGCCACCACACTTCGGGAGTTCACAGATACGCAGTATTTT
TRBD2	TRBV11-2	TRBJ2-2	.	CASSPTSGSTGELFF	TGTGCCAGCAGCCCAACTAGCGGCTCCACCGGGGAGCTGTTTTTT
TRBD1	TRBV6-6	TRBJ2-4	.	CASSLSTGENIQYF	TGTGCCAGCAGCCTTAGCACAGGGGAGAACATTCAGTACTTC
TRBD2	TRBV10-3	TRBJ2-3	.	CATSRGGRTDTQYF	TGTGCCACCTCGAGGGGCGGGAGGACAGATACGCAGTATTTT
.	TRBV28	TRBJ2-6	few	CASSLAGMGANVLTF	TGTGCCAGCAGTTTGGCGGGGATGGGGGCCAACGTCCTGACTTTC
.	TRBV6-1	TRBJ2-5	.	CASRDDFAEQETQYF	TGTGCCAGCAGGGATGACTTCGCGGAACAAGAGACCCAGTACTTC
TRBD2	TRBV7-9	TRBJ2-5	once	CASSRTSGSGSEETQYF	TGTGCCAGCAGCAGGACTAGCGGATCAGGGTCTGAAGAGACCCAGTACTTC
TRBD2	TRBV9	TRBJ2-5	.	CASSVGTSGFQETQYF	TGTGCCAGCAGCGTTGGAACTAGCGGCTTCCAAGAGACCCAGTACTTC
TRBD1	TRBV7-8	TRBJ1-5	.	CASSPGQTSNQPQHF	TGTGCCAGCAGCCCGGGACAGACTAGCAATCAGCCCCAGCATTTT